Shown below are 15 T cell receptor beta chains from a single sample sequenced in a study of CD8+ T cells in alopecia areata. cDNA serving as the sequencing template came from extracted, reverse transcribed RNA. Sequenced by immunoSEQ multiplex PCR; TCRdb stores in-frame clones only, minus some. The sample lists around 140,000 clones; about 47% were seen once. The sequencing here drew on CD8+ T cells sorted from blood, taken at week 0. The receptors shown here come from a human donor with alopecia areata.

The rearrangement links TRBV5-1 to TRBJ2-2; a weak D match, TRBD2 (5 bases). Looked up from germline, CDR1 is SGHRS and CDR2 is YFSETQ. The CDR3 has 15 amino acids. V lost 1 base, J lost 1 base, and 8 bases lay in between. The CDR3 DNA reads as TGCGCCAGCAGCTTGCGGACTGTGAACACCGGGGAGCTGTTTTTT. It codes for CASSLRTVNTGELFF.

This clone was counted between two and nine times. The chain has TRBV7-8 and TRBJ2-7; D remains ambiguous. CDR1 and CDR2 (germline): SGHVS, FQNEAQ. This CDR3 is built from 12 residues. Trimming pared 3 bases from V and 1 base from J, leaving 4 bases between. The CDR3 protein is CASSFGSYEQYF. As DNA, the CDR3 is TGTGCCAGCAGCTTTGGATCCTACGAGCAGTACTTC.

As regards this clone: This same CDR3 is encoded by further DNA sequences in the sample. The CDR3 region is CAWSVGNEQYF. DNA for the CDR3: TGTGCCTGGAGTGTGGGAAACGAGCAGTACTTC. The chain recombines TRBV30 with TRBJ2-7; D unclear. The germline V gene has CDR1 GTSNPN and CDR2 SVGIG (reference sequence). V lost 0 bases to trimming and J lost 5 bases, with 5 bases between them. The length of the CDR3 is 11 residues.

The genes are TRBV6-5 and TRBJ1-2; D gene ambiguous. V was trimmed by 6 bases and J by 7 bases, leaving 12 bases between them. CDR1 and CDR2 (germline): MNHEY, SVGAGI. The CDR3 runs to 12 residues. The CDR3 is CASRATPSGYTF. In nucleotides, the CDR3 is TGTGCCAGCAGGGCAACCCCTAGTGGCTACACCTTC.

This clone was picked up a small number of times. The rearrangement uses TRBV30 and TRBJ2-3; a possible D gene is TRBD1 (6 bases). The V gene's germline CDR1 is GTSNPN and CDR2 SVGIG (reference sequence). The V end was cut by 3 bases, the J end by 2 bases, with 12 bases between. This CDR3 has 14 residues. CDR3 sequence (DNA): TGTGCCTGGAGCCTCAGGGGCTACACAGATACGCAGTATTTT. Amino acid sequence: CAWSLRGYTDTQYF. The full variable domain, its missing parts supplied by reference TRBV30 and TRBJ2-3, is SQTIHQWPATLVQPVGSPLSLECTVEGTSNPNLYWYRQAAGRGLQLLFYSVGIGQISSEVPQNLSASRPQDRQFILSSKKLLLSDSGFYLCAWSLRGYTDTQYFGPGTRLTVL.

The chain joins TRBV6-5 to TRBJ2-3, with D perhaps TRBD2 (5 bases). This CDR3 has 12 residues. Looked up from germline, CDR1 is MNHEY and CDR2 is SVGAGI. Between the trimmed V and J ends, which lost 8 bases and 6 bases, there was a span of 12 bases. CDR3 nucleotides: TGTGCCAGCGAGGGTTCCGGGGATACGCAGTATTTT. This encodes CASEGSGDTQYF.

This clone was seen repeatedly, ten times or more. The CDR3 reads CASSLHSGTSGSYEQYF. The DNA for the CDR3 is TGTGCCAGCAGCTTACATTCCGGGACTAGCGGCTCCTACGAGCAGTACTTC. The V and J genes are TRBV7-8 and TRBJ2-7; 11 bases line up with TRBD2. The length of the CDR3 is 17 residues. The germline CDR1 and CDR2 sequences are SGHVS and FQNEAQ. The V segment lost 2 bases and the J segment 0 bases; nucleotides outside the gene matches: 6.

V is TRBV28 and J is TRBJ1-6, with D perhaps TRBD1 (6 bases). In germline, CDR1 is MDHEN, CDR2 SYDVKM. Trimming left V 8 bases short and J 0 bases short, with 11 bases between. The CDR3 loop spans 15 amino acids. The CDR3 region has the DNA TGTGCCAGCCTAGGGGGACGCTCCTATAATTCACCCCTCCACTTT. This sequence encodes CASLGGRSYNSPLHF. Complete variable domain (other parts from reference TRBV28 and TRBJ1-6): DVKVTQSSRYLVKRTGEKVFLECVQDMDHENMFWYRQDPGLGLRLIYFSYDVKMKEKGDIPEGYSVSREKKERFSLILESASTNQTSMYLCASLGGRSYNSPLHFGNGTRLTVT.

CDR3 in amino acids: CASSYYGEDTEAFF. The CDR3, as DNA: TGTGCCAGCAGTTATTACGGTGAGGACACTGAAGCTTTCTTT. The chain carries TRBV6-5 and TRBJ1-1; D is uncertain. From germline, CDR1 is MNHEY and CDR2 SVGAGI. This CDR3 has 14 residues. V dropped 3 bases and J dropped 3 bases, with 11 bases sitting between them.

The chain is built from TRBV7-2 and TRBJ2-1; possibly TRBD1 or TRBD2 for D (5 bases each). V dropped 6 bases and J dropped 7 bases, with 13 bases sitting between them. There are 13 residues in the CDR3. In germline, CDR1 is SGHTA, CDR2 FQGNSA. The CDR3 DNA sequence: TGTGCCAGCAGGACATCGGGGCCTAATGAGCAGTTCTTC. Its protein is CASRTSGPNEQFF.

V is TRBV6-6 and J is TRBJ2-1; weak D call: TRBD1 (6 bases). V was cut by 0 bases and J by 9 bases, with 12 bases left in between. Germline CDR1 is MNHNY and CDR2 is SVGAGI (reference sequence). The CDR3 contains 14 residues. CDR3 in DNA: TGTGCCAGCAGTTACTCGAGAATAGGGGGTGAGCAGTTCTTC. Residues: CASSYSRIGGEQFF.

The gene calls are TRBV4-3 and TRBJ2-2, with a weak D call TRBD2 (5 bases). Germline V lookup: CDR1 LGHNA, CDR2 YSLEER. Trimming pared 1 base from V and 6 bases from J, leaving 9 bases between. The CDR3 is 14 residues long. CDR3 residues: CASSQVEGSGELFF. CDR3 bases: TGCGCCAGCAGCCAAGTTGAGGGTTCCGGGGAGCTGTTTTTT.

The chain recombines TRBV7-9 with TRBJ2-1; tentatively, D is TRBD1 or TRBD2 (6 bases each). The germline gives CDR1 SEHNR, CDR2 FQNEAQ (reference sequence). The ends were cut back, 6 bases at V and 8 bases at J, with 11 bases in the middle. The CDR3 loop spans 12 amino acids. The CDR3 coding sequence is TGTGCCAGCAGTGGGGGGCACTATGAGCAGTTCTTC. Translated: CASSGGHYEQFF.

CDR3: CASSQGPRSYEQYF. The CDR3 DNA follows: TGTGCCAGCTCCCAGGGACCGCGATCCTACGAGCAGTACTTC. The rearrangement uses TRBV18 and TRBJ2-7; tentatively, D is TRBD1 or TRBD2 (5 bases each). Germline V CDR1 and CDR2: KGHSH, LQKENI. This CDR3 has 14 amino acids. V dropped 6 bases and J dropped 1 base, with 13 bases sitting between them. The entire variable domain, with the rest obtained from reference TRBV18 and TRBJ2-7, is as follows: NAGVMQNPRHLVRRRGQEARLRCSPMKGHSHVYWYRQLPEEGLKFMVYLQKENIIDESGMPKERFSAEFPKEGPSILRIQQVVRGDSAAYFCASSQGPRSYEQYFGPGTRLTVT.

The chain has TRBV7-8 and TRBJ2-7; weak D call: TRBD2 (6 bases). Germline V gives CDR1 SGHVS, CDR2 FQNEAQ. The germline V and J ends were trimmed by 3 bases and 0 bases, with 9 bases remaining between them. This CDR3 region has 14 residues. CDR3 sequence reads: CASSFRGSSYEQYF. The CDR3 bases are TGTGCCAGCAGCTTCCGGGGGAGCTCCTACGAGCAGTACTTC.